This TCR beta chain was observed in a study of T cell changes during pregnancy in multiple sclerosis. Measured with immunoSEQ multiplex PCR; TCRdb has only the in-frame clones, and not every one. The data show approximately 49,000 clones, approximately 92% seen once. CDR3 size: 16 residues. J was trimmed by 2 bases and V by 4 bases; bases with no gene match: 7. Germline V gives CDR1 MDHEN, CDR2 SYDVKM. The origin of this receptor is a female donor in good health, enrolled as a control in a pregnancy study. The chain carries TRBV28 and TRBJ2-3, with 9 bases lining up with TRBD2. The material sequenced was CD4+ T cells from peripheral blood mononuclear cells, taken in the second trimester of pregnancy. CDR3 coding DNA: TGTGCCAGCAGTTCATATAGCGGGGGCCTCACAGATACGCAGTATTTT. Its translation is CASSSYSGGLTDTQYF.